One and the same sample provided the 21 T cell receptor beta chains below, sequenced in a study of identifying expanded T cells in peripheral blood. The data were produced by immunoSEQ multiplex PCR, yet TCRdb's version contains in-frame clones alone and is incomplete. The sample records over 90,000 clones, around 90% being singletons. Sequenced sample: blood. Receptors originate from a person aged 18 to 75 in good health.

The chain links TRBV6-6 to TRBJ1-6; 9 nucleotides align to TRBD1. CDR1 is MNHNY and CDR2 is SVGAGI in the germline V gene (reference sequence). Trimming took 4 bases from V and 7 from J; bases not matched to a gene: 8. This CDR3 is built from 16 residues. CDR3 amino acids: CASSSGDRVGNSPLHF. Here the CDR3 DNA reads TGTGCCAGCAGTTCGGGGGACAGGGTTGGGAATTCACCCCTCCACTTT.

There are a few counts of this clone. The chain is built from TRBV7-3 and TRBJ1-6, with a tentative D call TRBD1 (6 bases). The CDR3 length is 16 residues. V was trimmed by 0 bases and J by 6 bases, leaving 12 bases between them. CDR1 and CDR2 (germline): SGHTA, FQGTGA. The CDR3 loop reads CASSLTTAGVNSPLHF. The CDR3 nucleotides read TGTGCCAGCAGCTTAACCACGGCAGGGGTTAATTCACCCCTCCACTTT.

The rearrangement uses TRBV7-3 and TRBJ2-1; 7 bases are a match to TRBD1. The CDR3 is 16 residues long. With 1 base clipped from V and 3 bases from J, the junction kept 6 bases outside the gene matches. Germline assignment: CDR1 SGHTA and CDR2 FQGTGA. For the CDR3, the DNA is TGTGCCAGCAGCTTAAGAGGGGGCTCGTACTACAATGAGCAGTTCTTC. As protein: CASSLRGGSYYNEQFF. The entire variable domain, with the rest obtained from reference TRBV7-3 and TRBJ2-1, is as follows: GAGVSQTPSNKVTEKGKYVELRCDPISGHTALYWYRQSLGQGPEFLIYFQGTGAADDSGLPNDRFFAVRPEGSVSTLKIQRTERGDSAVYLCASSLRGGSYYNEQFFGPGTRLTVL.

This clone was picked up one time. The chain carries TRBV6-5 and TRBJ1-2, with D maybe TRBD1 (6 bases). Germline V CDR1 and CDR2: MNHEY, SVGAGI. With 10 bases removed from V and 8 bases from J, the gap between germline ends came to 14 bases. CDR3 size: 11 residues. The CDR3 sequence: CATFRGRGYTF. Here the CDR3 DNA reads TGTGCCACCTTCCGGGGGCGAGGCTACACCTTC.

The chain recombines TRBV9 with TRBJ1-1; no clear D. Germline CDR1 reads SGDLS; CDR2 reads YYNGEE. V was pared by 7 bases and J by 1 base, with 5 bases between. This CDR3 comprises 11 residues. The CDR3 region is CASSQNTEAFF. In DNA, the CDR3 is TGTGCCAGCTCCCAGAACACTGAAGCTTTCTTT.

CDR3 nucleotides: TGCGCCAGCAGCTTGGGGACAGGGGTCTCTGGAAACACCATATATTTT. Amino acid sequence: CASSLGTGVSGNTIYF. The chain couples TRBV5-1 to TRBJ1-3, with TRBD1 matching over 9 bases. The CDR3 runs 16 residues. Germline V gene data show CDR1 as SGHRS and CDR2 as YFSETQ. V dropped 0 bases and J dropped 0; count of bases not matched to a gene: 1.

The chain employs TRBV7-9 and TRBJ2-1, with D uncertain. This CDR3 has 15 residues. V lost 3 bases and J 7 bases, leaving 16 bases between the germline ends. Per the germline V gene, CDR1 is SEHNR and CDR2 is FQNEAQ (reference sequence). CDR3 coding DNA: TGTGCCAGCAGCTTGTTGGTGGTTGGGCGGAATGAGCAGTTCTTC. It is translated as CASSLLVVGRNEQFF.

This clone was recorded once. The V gene is TRBV5-4, the J gene TRBJ1-6; tentative D call: TRBD1 (5 bases). CDR1 SGHNT and CDR2 YYREEE come from the germline V gene (reference sequence). CDR3 length: 15 amino acids. V lost 0 bases and J lost 3, with 7 bases in between. The CDR3 nucleotides read TGTGCCAGCAGCTTGGGGACACACTATAATTCACCCCTCCACTTT. Protein product: CASSLGTHYNSPLHF.

The rearrangement links TRBV5-1 to TRBJ2-1; either TRBD1 or TRBD2 may supply D (5 bases each). V gave up 6 bases and J gave up 6 bases, with 22 bases separating them. Germline CDR1 and CDR2: SGHRS and YFSETQ. CDR3 length: 16 residues. CDR3 region: CASTAGVLGTLNEQFF. The CDR3 bases are TGCGCCAGCACCGCTGGGGTCCTGGGGACCCTCAATGAGCAGTTCTTC.

This chain connects TRBV7-2 to TRBJ1-1, with 7 bases aligning to TRBD1. In germline, CDR1 is SGHTA, CDR2 FQGNSA. The CDR3 has 14 residues. V was clipped by 5 bases and J by 6 bases; unmatched bases: 9. This CDR3 reads CASSLQGRRAEAFF. CDR3 bases: TGTGCCAGCAGCCTACAGGGGCGAAGGGCTGAAGCTTTCTTT.

The genes are TRBV4-1 and TRBJ2-3, with TRBD2 matching over 10 bases. The V gene's germline CDR1 is MGHRA and CDR2 YSYEKL. The CDR3 sequence is 18 residues long. The junction had 7 bases not matched to a gene; V was cut back by 1 base and J by 0 bases. CDR3 sequence: CASSQVPLAGDSTDTQYF. In DNA, the CDR3 is TGCGCCAGCAGCCAAGTTCCCCTAGCGGGAGATAGCACAGATACGCAGTATTTT.

The sample holds a few counts of this clone. The chain has TRBV5-4 and TRBJ1-2; 12 positions agree with TRBD1. CDR1 and CDR2 from the germline V gene are SGHNT and YYREEE (reference sequence). There are 15 residues in the CDR3. After removal of 4 bases from V and 8 bases from J, the junction contained 9 bases not matched to a gene. The CDR3 coding sequence is TGTGCCAGCAGCGGAACCGGGACAGGGGGCAGAGGCTACACCTTC. Protein sequence: CASSGTGTGGRGYTF.

The V call is TRBV27, the J call TRBJ1-5; D gene unclear. The germline V and J ends were trimmed by 2 bases and 5 bases, with 10 bases remaining between them. The CDR3 is 14 amino acids. The germline V gene encodes CDR1 MNHEY and CDR2 SMNVEV (reference sequence). CDR3 nucleotides: TGTGCCAGCAGTTTAAGGGCACTTGATCAGCCCCAGCATTTT. This sequence encodes CASSLRALDQPQHF.

The rearrangement links TRBV10-1 to TRBJ2-2; D possibly uses TRBD1 or TRBD2 (5 bases each). The germline CDR1 and CDR2 sequences are WNHNN and SYGVQD (reference sequence). The CDR3 is 16 amino acids. V gave up 5 bases and J gave up 0 bases, with 13 bases separating them. As DNA, the CDR3 is TGCGCCAGCAGTCGGGACGGGTTCGCGAACACCGGGGAGCTGTTTTTT. This translates into CASSRDGFANTGELFF.

The chain employs TRBV4-3 and TRBJ2-2; 7 bases agree with TRBD2. CDR3 length: 15 amino acids. V lost 4 bases and J lost 4; bases outside the gene matches: 6. The germline V gene encodes CDR1 LGHNA and CDR2 YSLEER. The CDR3 nucleotides are TGCGCCAGCAGCCCCCGACTAGCCCTCACCGGGGAGCTGTTTTTT. This translates into CASSPRLALTGELFF.

The chain uses TRBV7-8 and TRBJ1-6; 7 nucleotides agree with TRBD1. With V trimmed by 1 base and J by 6 bases, 6 bases remained unmatched. The CDR3 runs to 16 residues. Germline V gene data show CDR1 as SGHVS and CDR2 as FQNEAQ. As DNA, the CDR3 is TGTGCCAGCAGCTTAGGGGGACAGCTGTTTAATTCACCCCTCCACTTT. It codes for CASSLGGQLFNSPLHF.

This sequence joins TRBV14 and TRBJ1-1; D is unclear. The CDR3 length is 15 residues. CDR1 SGHDN and CDR2 FVKESK come from the germline V gene. The germline V and J ends were trimmed by 2 bases and 4 bases, with 14 bases remaining between them. CDR3 sequence: CASSQSRASSTEAFF. DNA of the CDR3: TGTGCCAGCAGCCAATCAAGGGCCTCATCCACTGAAGCTTTCTTT.

The genes are TRBV9 and TRBJ1-4, with 7 bases aligning to TRBD1. Germline V gene sequence: CDR1 SGDLS, CDR2 YYNGEE. The junction had 9 bases not matched to a gene; V was cut back by 0 bases and J by 7 bases. The CDR3 is 16 amino acids. CDR3 bases: TGTGCCAGCAGCGTAGACAGGGGTTCTAGGGGTGAAAAACTGTTTTTT. Its translation: CASSVDRGSRGEKLFF.

The chain uses TRBV29-1 and TRBJ2-6; D is undetermined. V was trimmed by 6 bases and J by 6 bases, leaving 12 bases between them. The germline CDR1 and CDR2 sequences are SQVTM and ANQGSEA. This CDR3 contains 13 residues. The CDR3 nucleotides are TGCAGCGTCACACCTTTAGAGGCCAACGTCCTGACTTTC. The encoded protein is CSVTPLEANVLTF.

This sequence joins TRBV6-5 and TRBJ1-2; TRBD1 aligns across 7 bases. The CDR3 contains 14 residues. The germline V gene has CDR1 MNHEY and CDR2 SVGAGI. Trimming removed 5 bases from V and 4 bases from J; junction bases left unmatched: 7. The CDR3 DNA is TGTGCCAGCAGTCCAGGGGGGACCGTCTATGGCTACACCTTC. As protein: CASSPGGTVYGYTF.

This chain connects TRBV29-1 to TRBJ2-1, with 7 nucleotides matching TRBD2. J was trimmed by 9 bases and V by 4 bases; bases with no gene match: 6. This CDR3 region has 12 residues. Germline values: CDR1 SQVTM, CDR2 ANQGSEA. This CDR3 is CSVVGSGAEQFF. The DNA of the CDR3 is TGCAGCGTTGTCGGGAGCGGGGCTGAGCAGTTCTTC.